Included here is one T cell receptor (beta chain) sequence, with context. Its antigen remains unknown. This entry is derived from a study of T cells in localized non-small cell lung cancer. Findings and limits, study-wide: A higher density of T cells in blood coincided with extended overall survival. Adjacent lung held a median roughly 60 of the top 100 tumor clones.

Sequenced by immunoSEQ multiplex PCR; TCRdb stores in-frame clones only, minus some. Among roughly 58,000 clones, roughly four fifths were seen once, and the ten largest hold about 4.5%. Trimming removed 0 bases at V and 4 bases at J, with 18 bases between. Germline V gene data show CDR1 as SGHRS and CDR2 as YFSETQ. The CDR3 contains 17 residues. The chain is built from TRBV5-1 and TRBJ2-3, with D perhaps given as TRBD1 or TRBD2 (8 bases each). The sequence came from a man aged 40-75 years with stage II lung adenocarcinoma. This specimen consisted of PBMCs, obtained before any cancer treatment. The CDR3 DNA is TGCGCCAGCAGCTTGGTCGTGATAGCGGGACAGGCAGATACGCAGTATTTT. Translation gives CASSLVVIAGQADTQYF.